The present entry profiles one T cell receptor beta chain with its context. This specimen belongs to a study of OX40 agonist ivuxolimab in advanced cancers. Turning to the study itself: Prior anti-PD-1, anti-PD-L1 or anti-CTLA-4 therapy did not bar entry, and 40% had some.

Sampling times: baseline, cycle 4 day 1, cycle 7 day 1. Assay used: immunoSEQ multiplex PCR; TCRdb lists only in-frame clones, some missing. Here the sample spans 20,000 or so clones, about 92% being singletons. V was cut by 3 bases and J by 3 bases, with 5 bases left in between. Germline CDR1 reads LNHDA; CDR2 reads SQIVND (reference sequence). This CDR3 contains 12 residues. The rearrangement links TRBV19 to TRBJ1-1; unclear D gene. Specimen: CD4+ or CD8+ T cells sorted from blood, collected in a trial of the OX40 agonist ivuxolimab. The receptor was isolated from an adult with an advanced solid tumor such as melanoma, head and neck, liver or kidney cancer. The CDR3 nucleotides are TGTGCCAGTAGTATGGGTCACACTGAAGCTTTCTTT. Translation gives CASSMGHTEAFF.